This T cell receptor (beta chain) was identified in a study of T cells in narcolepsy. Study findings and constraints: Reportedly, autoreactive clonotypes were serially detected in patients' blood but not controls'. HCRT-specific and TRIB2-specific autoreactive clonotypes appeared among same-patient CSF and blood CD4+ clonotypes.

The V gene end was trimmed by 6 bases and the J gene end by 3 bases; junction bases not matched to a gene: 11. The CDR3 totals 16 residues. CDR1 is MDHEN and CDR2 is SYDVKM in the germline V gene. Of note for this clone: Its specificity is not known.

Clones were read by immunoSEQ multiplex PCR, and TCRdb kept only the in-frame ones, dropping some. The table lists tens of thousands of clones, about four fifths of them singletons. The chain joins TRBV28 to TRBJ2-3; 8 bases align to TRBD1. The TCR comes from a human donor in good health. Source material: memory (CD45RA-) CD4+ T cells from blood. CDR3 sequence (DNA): TGTGCCAGCAGCTTCACCAGGGGGCCTAGGACAGATACGCAGTATTTT. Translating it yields CASSFTRGPRTDTQYF.